This entry lists 31 T cell receptor beta chains sequenced from one sample in a study of vaccination effects on CD4 cells after COVID-19. No antigen is known for these receptors. Assay: immunoSEQ multiplex PCR; the TCRdb copy retains only in-frame clones and omits some. This table has about 27,000 clones, 72% appearing once. Within the ViraFEST assay, antigen-specific CD4+ T cells underwent expansion with viral peptide pools prior to sequencing. Around day 10 of culture, CD4+ T cells were separated out. Neither prior SARS-CoV-2 infection nor positive nucleocapsid antibodies were present in the vaccine recipients. Material: CD4+ T cells from PBMCs cultured with SARS-CoV-2 spike peptides, obtained before COVID-19 vaccination. The receptors shown here come from a human donor who received a COVID-19 vaccine.

This chain links TRBV5-1 with TRBJ2-5, with TRBD1 identical over 7 bases. The CDR3 sequence is 15 residues long. Germline CDR1 and CDR2: SGHRS and YFSETQ. V trimming: 0 bases; J trimming: 3 bases; junction bases outside the gene matches: 5. As DNA, the CDR3 is TGCGCCAGCAGCTTGGGGTCAGGGGGTGAAGAGACCCAGTACTTC. It yields the protein CASSLGSGGEETQYF.

The genes are TRBV6-6 and TRBJ1-5; a weak D match, TRBD1 (5 bases). CDR3 length: 15 amino acids. The germline V gene encodes CDR1 MNHNY and CDR2 SVGAGI (reference sequence). V gave up 1 base and J gave up 2 bases, with 9 bases separating them. The CDR3 sequence is CASSYWEQGNQPQHF. DNA for the CDR3: TGTGCCAGCAGTTACTGGGAACAGGGCAATCAGCCCCAGCATTTT.

The chain carries TRBV25-1 and TRBJ1-2; D ambiguous. The germline CDR1 and CDR2 sequences are MGHDK and SYGVNS. The CDR3 runs to 13 residues. Deletions cut 5 bases from V and 0 bases from J, with 7 bases between. The CDR3 reads CASSFGANYGYTF. The CDR3 coding sequence is TGTGCCAGCAGTTTTGGCGCTAACTATGGCTACACCTTC.

The chain has TRBV27 and TRBJ1-1, with D perhaps matching TRBD1 (6 bases). There are 15 residues in the CDR3. Trimming shortened V by 8 bases and J by 5 bases, and 21 bases separated the two germline ends. Germline-derived CDR1 and CDR2 are MNHEY and SMNVEV (reference sequence). DNA of the CDR3: TGTGCCAGCTCCCTGGGGGGGGCGGGGAGAACTGAAGCTTTCTTT. Translated, it gives CASSLGGAGRTEAFF.

CDR3 sequence reads: CASSPRIYNEQFF. DNA for the CDR3: TGTGCCAGCAGTCCCCGAATTTACAATGAGCAGTTCTTC. The rearrangement joins TRBV12-3 or TRBV12-4 to TRBJ2-1; D is unresolved. Trimming pared 5 bases from V and 4 bases from J, leaving 9 bases between. The CDR3 runs to 13 residues.

This clone was observed a handful of times. V is TRBV5-5 and J is TRBJ1-4; no clear D. Trimming removed 4 bases at V and 0 bases at J, with 10 bases between. The CDR3 consists of 15 residues. Germline V gene lookup returns CDR1 SGHKS and CDR2 YYEKEE (reference sequence). The CDR3 protein is CASSEYYATNEKLFF. The CDR3 DNA is TGTGCCAGCAGCGAATATTATGCAACTAATGAAAAACTGTTTTTT. Together with reference TRBV5-5 and TRBJ1-4, the CDR3 gives the full variable domain: DAGVTQSPTHLIKTRGQQVTLRCSPISGHKSVSWYQQVLGQGPQFIFQYYEKEERGRGNFPDRFSARQFPNYSSELNVNALLLGDSALYLCASSEYYATNEKLFFGSGTQLSVL.

This clone has more than one count but fewer than ten. The gene calls are TRBV2 and TRBJ1-2; TRBD1 matches 8 bases. The CDR3 loop spans 13 amino acids. CDR1 SNHLY and CDR2 FYNNEI come from the germline V gene. The V segment lost 2 bases and the J segment 8 bases; nucleotides outside the gene matches: 4. CDR3 in DNA: TGTGCCAGCAGTGAACAGGGGGCGAGGGGCTACACCTTC. Translation: CASSEQGARGYTF.

The rearrangement uses TRBV7-9 and TRBJ1-5; D not certain. In germline, CDR1 is SEHNR, CDR2 FQNEAQ (reference sequence). The ends were cut back, 1 base at V and 4 bases at J, with 5 bases in the middle. The CDR3 has 13 residues. Here the CDR3 reads CASSLDGNQPQHF. The CDR3 DNA is TGTGCCAGCAGCTTAGACGGGAATCAGCCCCAGCATTTT.

This rearrangement joins TRBV5-8 to TRBJ1-4, with a possible D match to TRBD1 (6 bases). CDR1 SGHTS and CDR2 YDEGEE come from the germline V gene. V lost 7 bases and J 1 base, leaving 11 bases between the germline ends. The CDR3 runs 14 residues. CDR3 sequence (DNA): TGTGCCAGCCAGGGGCGTGGAACTAATGAAAAACTGTTTTTT. Translation gives CASQGRGTNEKLFF.

Only a few counts were recorded for this clone. The rearrangement joins TRBV19 to TRBJ1-2, with a weak D call TRBD1 (5 bases). The ends were cut back, 1 base at V and 3 bases at J, with 15 bases in the middle. Germline CDR1 and CDR2: LNHDA and SQIVND (reference sequence). CDR3 length equals 16 residues. CDR3 DNA: TGTGCCAGTAGTATAGGAACGGTGAGGGGATACTATGGCTACACCTTC. It specifies CASSIGTVRGYYGYTF.

The chain combines TRBV7-9 with TRBJ2-1; 9 nucleotides align to TRBD2. V lost 5 bases, J lost 8 bases, and 13 bases stayed unmatched. The CDR3 sequence is 16 residues long. Per the germline V gene, CDR1 is SEHNR and CDR2 is FQNEAQ (reference sequence). Here the CDR3 reads CASSAVAGGRLDEQFF. The CDR3 nucleotides read TGTGCCAGCAGCGCCGTGGCGGGGGGGCGACTCGATGAGCAGTTCTTC. The variable domain in full, with the rest retrieved from reference TRBV7-9 and TRBJ2-1, is DTGVSQNPRHKITKRGQNVTFRCDPISEHNRLYWYRQTLGQGPEFLTYFQNEAQLEKSRLLSDRFSAERPKGSFSTLEIQRTEQGDSAMYLCASSAVAGGRLDEQFFGPGTRLTVL.

CDR3 protein: CASSILPAGSLDGYTF. As DNA, the CDR3 is TGTGCCAGTAGTATTCTTCCCGCAGGCAGCTTAGATGGCTACACCTTC. J is TRBJ1-2 and V is TRBV19; D remains unclear. V shed 3 bases and J shed 6 bases, with 20 bases lying between them. The CDR3 is made up of 16 amino acids. The germline V gene has CDR1 LNHDA and CDR2 SQIVND (reference sequence).

This sequence joins TRBV30 and TRBJ1-1; tentatively, D is TRBD1 (5 bases). The CDR3 is made up of 14 amino acids. Trimming cost V 0 bases and J 3 bases, with 11 bases left between them. Germline CDR1 GTSNPN, CDR2 SVGIG (reference sequence). This CDR3 reads CAWSVAGGYTEAFF. The CDR3 nucleotides read TGTGCCTGGAGTGTGGCCGGGGGTTACACTGAAGCTTTCTTT.

This sequence joins TRBV9 and TRBJ1-4, with unresolved D. This CDR3 region has 14 residues. Germline V gene lookup returns CDR1 SGDLS and CDR2 YYNGEE. Deletions cut 4 bases from V and 4 bases from J, with 11 bases between. The CDR3 loop is CASSQNTLNEKLFF. CDR3 sequence (DNA): TGTGCCAGCAGCCAGAATACCCTTAATGAAAAACTGTTTTTT.

This sequence joins TRBV3-1 (or the pseudogene TRBV3-2) and TRBJ1-6; D might be TRBD1 (5 bases). The V end was cut by 1 base, the J end by 9 bases, with 7 bases between. Germline values: CDR1 LGHDT, CDR2 YNNKEL (reference sequence). The length of the CDR3 is 13 residues. The CDR3 DNA follows: TGTGCCAGCAGCCAAGGTCAGGGTTCACCCCTCCACTTT. Protein sequence: CASSQGQGSPLHF.

This chain links TRBV10-3 with TRBJ2-1; 9 bases match TRBD1. CDR1 is ENHRY and CDR2 is SYGVKD in the germline V gene. The CDR3 totals 15 residues. J was trimmed by 3 bases and V by 1 base; bases with no gene match: 1. The CDR3 bases are TGTGCCATCAGTGAGTGGGGACAGGGCTACAATGAGCAGTTCTTC. Translation gives CAISEWGQGYNEQFF.

This chain uses TRBV29-1 with TRBJ1-3; 9 bases agree with TRBD1. The CDR3 consists of 14 residues. Looked up from germline, CDR1 is SQVTM and CDR2 is ANQGSEA. Trimming at V came to 7 bases and at J to 4 bases, leaving 8 bases not matched to a gene. CDR3 residues: CSAAGTGFGNTIYF. CDR3 coding DNA: TGCAGCGCCGCCGGGACAGGGTTCGGAAACACCATATATTTT.

CDR3 in DNA: TGTGCCACCAGTGATCCTCGGGACACGTCCCAAGAGACCCAGTACTTC. Protein sequence: CATSDPRDTSQETQYF. The rearrangement joins TRBV24-1 to TRBJ2-5; D may be TRBD1 (6 bases). The germline V gene encodes CDR1 KGHDR and CDR2 SFDVKD. CDR3 size: 16 residues. With 3 bases removed from V and 1 base from J, the gap between germline ends came to 14 bases.

The genes are TRBV6-1 and TRBJ1-5, with D possibly TRBD1 on 5 matching bases. The V gene's germline CDR1 is MNHNS and CDR2 SASEGT. The CDR3 has 16 amino acids. V was pared by 4 bases and J by 1 base, with 14 bases between. As DNA, the CDR3 is TGTGCCAGCAGTGGAGTGGGGACGGGCAGCAATCAGCCCCAGCATTTT. Protein product: CASSGVGTGSNQPQHF.

The chain links TRBV5-1 to TRBJ2-7; 9 nucleotides line up with TRBD2. Trimming at V came to 4 bases and at J to 4 bases, leaving 9 bases not matched to a gene. The CDR3 loop spans 15 amino acids. Germline CDR1 SGHRS, CDR2 YFSETQ. The CDR3 sequence: CASSEGAGGPYEQYF. Here the CDR3 DNA reads TGCGCCAGCAGCGAGGGGGCGGGAGGGCCTTACGAGCAGTACTTC. Complete variable domain (other parts from reference TRBV5-1 and TRBJ2-7): KAGVTQTPRYLIKTRGQQVTLSCSPISGHRSVSWYQQTPGQGLQFLFEYFSETQRNKGNFPGRFSGRQFSNSRSEMNVSTLELGDSALYLCASSEGAGGPYEQYFGPGTRLTVT.

The rearrangement joins TRBV10-1 to TRBJ1-5, with 9 bases aligning to TRBD1. The V segment lost 6 bases and the J segment 5 bases; nucleotides outside the gene matches: 5. CDR1 is WNHNN and CDR2 is SYGVQD in the germline V gene (reference sequence). The CDR3 covers 14 residues. The CDR3 is CASSEGTGHQPQHF. The CDR3 bases are TGCGCCAGCAGCGAGGGGACAGGGCATCAGCCCCAGCATTTT.

This clone was counted only a few times. This rearrangement joins TRBV7-9 to TRBJ1-3, with a weak D call TRBD1 (5 bases). Germline V gene lookup returns CDR1 SEHNR and CDR2 FQNEAQ (reference sequence). Trimming took 4 bases from V and 0 from J, leaving 10 bases between them. CDR3 length equals 15 residues. DNA of the CDR3: TGTGCCAGCAGCTATCAGGGCCGCTCTGGAAACACCATATATTTT. Protein sequence: CASSYQGRSGNTIYF.

This sequence joins TRBV18 and TRBJ1-3; D gene unclear. The CDR3 is made up of 12 amino acids. Germline CDR1 reads KGHSH; CDR2 reads LQKENI. Trimming removed 8 bases at V and 6 bases at J, with 11 bases between. CDR3 DNA: TGTGCCAGCGAGAAAACAGAAAACACCATATATTTT. Protein product: CASEKTENTIYF. The whole variable domain, filled in from reference TRBV18 and TRBJ1-3, reads NAGVMQNPRHLVRRRGQEARLRCSPMKGHSHVYWYRQLPEEGLKFMVYLQKENIIDESGMPKERFSAEFPKEGPSILRIQQVVRGDSAAYFCASEKTENTIYFGEGSWLTVV.

The V call is TRBV13, the J call TRBJ1-2; D call uncertain. Trimming left V 5 bases short and J 4 bases short, with 14 bases between. CDR1 and CDR2 from the germline V gene are PRHDT and FYEKMQ (reference sequence). This CDR3 contains 14 residues. Written as DNA, the CDR3 is TGTGCCAGCAGCCCAACCGGTCCCGTCTATGGCTACACCTTC. Protein product: CASSPTGPVYGYTF. Variable domain in full (rest from reference TRBV13 and TRBJ1-2): AAGVIQSPRHLIKEKRETATLKCYPIPRHDTVYWYQQGPGQDPQFLISFYEKMQSDKGSIPDRFSAQQFSDYHSELNMSSLELGDSALYFCASSPTGPVYGYTFGSGTRLTVV.

V usage is TRBV7-6 and J usage is TRBJ2-7; a possible D gene is TRBD2 (6 bases). The CDR3 has 15 amino acids. CDR1 is SGHVS and CDR2 is FNYEAQ in the germline V gene. Trimming removed 0 bases from V and 5 bases from J, with 14 bases in between. CDR3 in DNA: TGTGCCAGCAGCTTAGCGAGGAGCGGAGGGGACGAGCAGTACTTC. Encoded protein: CASSLARSGGDEQYF.

The chain employs TRBV18 and TRBJ2-7, with TRBD1 matching over 9 bases. Per the germline V gene, CDR1 is KGHSH and CDR2 is LQKENI. The CDR3 contains 13 residues. V was pared by 3 bases and J by 6 bases, with 3 bases of the junction left unmatched. The CDR3 sequence is CASSPRDRAEQYF. The DNA for the CDR3 is TGTGCCAGCTCACCCCGGGACAGGGCCGAGCAGTACTTC.

The rearrangement joins TRBV10-1 to TRBJ2-1, with 10 bases that match TRBD2. The CDR3 length is 14 residues. V lost 5 bases and J lost 5; bases outside the gene matches: 3. Germline V gives CDR1 WNHNN, CDR2 SYGVQD (reference sequence). CDR3 in amino acids: CASSRAGGHNEQFF. DNA of the CDR3: TGCGCCAGCAGTCGAGCGGGGGGGCACAATGAGCAGTTCTTC.

The chain combines TRBV5-1 with TRBJ2-1; D is ambiguous. Per germline, CDR1 SGHRS and CDR2 YFSETQ. This CDR3 has 13 residues. V was pared by 0 bases and J by 10 bases, with 11 bases between. CDR3 nucleotides: TGCGCCAGCAGCTTGGCCGGTCTCTCCGAGCAGTTCTTC. Protein sequence: CASSLAGLSEQFF.

The chain employs TRBV27 and TRBJ2-1; D is perhaps TRBD2 (5 bases). CDR1 is MNHEY, CDR2 SMNVEV, per germline (reference sequence). Trimming took off 1 base at V and 5 bases at J, with 12 bases between the two ends. The CDR3 runs to 15 residues. The CDR3 DNA reads TGTGCCAGCAGTTTATTTGCGGGTCCCCACAATGAGCAGTTCTTC. Translation: CASSLFAGPHNEQFF.

The chain carries TRBV2 and TRBJ1-5, with no clear D. Germline-derived CDR1 and CDR2 are SNHLY and FYNNEI. V was trimmed by 7 bases and J by 0 bases, leaving 13 bases between them. The CDR3 has 15 amino acids. The DNA of the CDR3 is TGTGCCAGCAAAGGACGGATGTATAGCAATCAGCCCCAGCATTTT. Protein sequence: CASKGRMYSNQPQHF.

The gene calls are TRBV7-6 and TRBJ2-1, with TRBD2 identical over 8 bases. Germline V gives CDR1 SGHVS, CDR2 FNYEAQ. V trimming: 0 bases; J trimming: 1 base; junction bases outside the gene matches: 5. The CDR3 is 17 residues long. CDR3 sequence (DNA): TGTGCCAGCAGCTTAGCGGGTCTAGCGGGTTCCTACAATGAGCAGTTCTTC. It codes for CASSLAGLAGSYNEQFF.